Described below is a single T cell receptor beta chain sequence and its context. As yet, its antigen is unknown. Collection of blood occurred at baseline, at cycle 4 day 1, and at cycle 7 day 1. Generated by immunoSEQ multiplex PCR, the TCRdb table keeps only in-frame clones and is missing some. Among 40,000 to 45,000 clones listed, 80% were seen once. These data belong to a study of OX40 agonist ivuxolimab in advanced cancers. Overall study findings and caveats: With doses of 0.1 to 3.0 mg/kg, CD4+ and CD8+ blood T cells had undergone clonal expansion by week 6.

The receptor was derived from an adult with an advanced solid tumor such as melanoma, head and neck, liver or kidney cancer. The sequencing used CD4+ or CD8+ T cells sorted from blood, collected in a trial of the OX40 agonist ivuxolimab.

The DNA of the CDR3 is TGTGCCAGCAGCTTAGGGCCAGGAGAGACCCAGTACTTC. Amino acids: CASSLGPGETQYF. The chain joins TRBV7-3 to TRBJ2-5; D ambiguous. V gave up 2 bases and J gave up 4 bases, with 8 bases separating them. This CDR3 comprises 13 residues. CDR1 and CDR2 from the germline V gene are SGHTA and FQGTGA.